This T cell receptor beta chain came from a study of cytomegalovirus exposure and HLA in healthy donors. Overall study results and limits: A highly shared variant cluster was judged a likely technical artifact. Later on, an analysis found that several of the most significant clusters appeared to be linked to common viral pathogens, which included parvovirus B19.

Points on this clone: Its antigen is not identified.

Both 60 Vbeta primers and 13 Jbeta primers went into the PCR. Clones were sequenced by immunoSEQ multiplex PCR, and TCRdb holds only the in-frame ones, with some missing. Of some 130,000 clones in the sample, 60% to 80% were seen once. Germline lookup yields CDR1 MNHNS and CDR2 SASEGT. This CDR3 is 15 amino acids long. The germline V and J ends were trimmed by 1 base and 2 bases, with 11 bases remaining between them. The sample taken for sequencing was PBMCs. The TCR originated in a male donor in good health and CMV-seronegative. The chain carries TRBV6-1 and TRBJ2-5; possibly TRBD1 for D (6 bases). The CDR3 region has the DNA TGTGCCAGCAGTGAAGACAGGGCTACACAAGAGACCCAGTACTTC. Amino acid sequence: CASSEDRATQETQYF.